These 18 T cell receptor beta chains share one sample of origin, sequenced in a study of beta chain features in type 1 diabetes. The sequenced template was cDNA made from the entire isolated RNA. Produced via immunoSEQ multiplex PCR; TCRdb's table is partial and in-frame only. The table includes roughly 50,000 clones, approximately 52% detected once. These TCRs' antigens remain unknown. Findings of the study overall: TCRB CDR3s were moderately but significantly shorter in Type 1 diabetes patients in all four CD4+ subsets.

Sample: Tregs from blood. All receptors derive from a woman aged 40 to 50 with type 1 diabetes.

V gene TRBV25-1 combines with J gene TRBJ1-1; 7 positions agree with TRBD1. CDR1 and CDR2 (germline): MGHDK, SYGVNS. The ends lost 6 bases at V and 3 bases at J; junction bases unmatched: 7. This CDR3 comprises 14 residues. The DNA for the CDR3 is TGTGCCAGCAGCCCGAGGACAGGTTACACTGAAGCTTTCTTT. Translating it yields CASSPRTGYTEAFF.

This chain links TRBV7-9 with TRBJ1-1; D may be TRBD1 (6 bases). V was cut by 2 bases and J by 5 bases, with 6 bases left in between. Germline assignment: CDR1 SEHNR and CDR2 FQNEAQ (reference sequence). The CDR3 length is 12 residues. CDR3 DNA: TGTGCCAGCAGCTTAAGGGGGACTGAAGCTTTCTTT. Protein sequence: CASSLRGTEAFF.

This clone was seen more than once but under ten times. This chain links TRBV6-1 with TRBJ1-4, with D tentatively TRBD1 (5 bases). Germline CDR1 and CDR2: MNHNS and SASEGT. This CDR3 is built from 14 residues. Deletions cut 5 bases from V and 4 bases from J, with 11 bases between. The CDR3 here is CASSMVDINEKLFF. In DNA form, the CDR3 reads TGTGCCAGCAGTATGGTGGACATTAATGAAAAACTGTTTTTT.

V gene TRBV6-5 combines with J gene TRBJ2-7; 7 positions agree with TRBD1. J gave up 4 bases and V 6 bases, and 9 bases lay outside the gene matches. Per the germline V gene, CDR1 is MNHEY and CDR2 is SVGAGI. This CDR3 spans 14 amino acids. CDR3 protein: CASRRRQGRYEQYF. The CDR3 coding sequence is TGTGCCAGCAGACGCCGACAGGGAAGATACGAGCAGTACTTC.

The J gene is TRBJ1-6, the V gene TRBV27; D gene uncertain. The V end was cut by 3 bases, the J end by 0 bases, with 6 bases between. This CDR3 spans 15 amino acids. Germline V gene sequence: CDR1 MNHEY, CDR2 SMNVEV (reference sequence). CDR3 DNA: TGTGCCAGCAGTTTTTGGAGCTCCTATAATTCACCCCTCCACTTT. It is translated as CASSFWSSYNSPLHF.

This sequence joins TRBV7-2 and TRBJ1-1, with 8 positions matching TRBD1. The germline V gene has CDR1 SGHTA and CDR2 FQGNSA. V lost 3 bases, J lost 10 bases, and 13 bases stayed unmatched. The CDR3 loop spans 15 amino acids. The CDR3 DNA follows: TGTGCCAGCAGCTTGACAGGGGTCCTGGCGAGTGTAGCTTTCTTT. Translated, it gives CASSLTGVLASVAFF.

V usage is TRBV7-2 and J usage is TRBJ1-5; the D gene is possibly TRBD1 (5 bases). Germline V CDR1 and CDR2: SGHTA, FQGNSA. The CDR3 runs to 14 residues. The V end lost 5 bases, the J end lost 6 bases, and 14 bases lay between the germline ends. The CDR3 region has the DNA TGTGCCAGCAGCACAGGCACAGTTCCTCAGCCCCAGCATTTT. This encodes CASSTGTVPQPQHF.

The V gene is TRBV18, the J gene TRBJ1-3; D is possibly TRBD1 (5 bases). Germline values: CDR1 KGHSH, CDR2 LQKENI. The CDR3 consists of 16 residues. The ends were cut back, 3 bases at V and 0 bases at J, with 12 bases in the middle. The chain's CDR3 is CASSPSREVSGNTIYF. CDR3 coding DNA: TGTGCCAGCTCACCCTCCAGGGAAGTCTCTGGAAACACCATATATTTT.

The rearrangement links TRBV10-3 to TRBJ1-2; D is perhaps TRBD1 (5 bases). Germline values: CDR1 ENHRY, CDR2 SYGVKD. V lost 8 bases to trimming and J lost 1 base, with 20 bases between them. This CDR3 contains 16 residues. The CDR3 loop is CAIFFTGTGGNYGYTF. CDR3 bases: TGTGCCATCTTTTTTACGGGGACCGGGGGTAACTATGGCTACACCTTC.

The CDR3 DNA reads as TGTGCCAGCAGCTTAGTCTCCCCCAAAAACATTCAGTACTTC. This sequence encodes CASSLVSPKNIQYF. The V and J genes are TRBV11-2 and TRBJ2-4; D unresolved. CDR3 size: 14 residues. Trimming left V 1 base short and J 2 bases short, with 6 bases between. CDR1 is SGHAT and CDR2 is FQNNGV in the germline V gene.

The chain is built from TRBV9 and TRBJ1-2; a weak D match, TRBD1 (6 bases). Germline V gene lookup returns CDR1 SGDLS and CDR2 YYNGEE. The V gene lost 5 bases and the J gene lost 6 bases, with 17 bases spanning the gap. The CDR3 totals 14 residues. Here the CDR3 reads CASSYRVGDHGYTF. CDR3 DNA sequence: TGTGCCAGCAGTTACAGGGTTGGGGATCATGGCTACACCTTC.

V is TRBV6-1 and J is TRBJ1-1, with D unresolved. With 5 bases removed from V and 1 base from J, the gap between germline ends came to 11 bases. Germline CDR1 MNHNS, CDR2 SASEGT. The CDR3 extends over 14 amino acids. CDR3 sequence (DNA): TGTGCCAGCAGTTCGCGGGTCCGGAACACTGAAGCTTTCTTT. Translating it yields CASSSRVRNTEAFF.

The chain's CDR3 is CASSSLAGGQGWNTEAFF. The CDR3 DNA reads TGTGCCAGCAGCTCGCTGGCGGGGGGACAGGGATGGAACACTGAAGCTTTCTTT. The chain employs TRBV7-2 and TRBJ1-1; 9 bases are a match to TRBD1. Germline lookup yields CDR1 SGHTA and CDR2 FQGNSA. The CDR3 is 18 residues long. V lost 4 bases and J lost 1; bases outside the gene matches: 13.

This clone was seen only once. The chain combines TRBV7-8 with TRBJ1-2; 10 nucleotides agree with TRBD1. Losses at the gene ends were 5 bases for V and 1 base for J; bases not matched to a gene: 4. This CDR3 has 15 residues. In germline, CDR1 is SGHVS, CDR2 FQNEAQ. The CDR3 DNA is TGTGCCAGCAGCGTGGGACAGGGGATTAACTATGGCTACACCTTC. Encoded protein: CASSVGQGINYGYTF. Full variable domain (outside the CDR3, taken from reference TRBV7-8 and TRBJ1-2): GAGVSQSPRYKVAKRGQDVALRCDPISGHVSLFWYQQALGQGPEFLTYFQNEAQLDKSGLPSDRFFAERPEGSVSTLKIQRTQQEDSAVYLCASSVGQGINYGYTFGSGTRLTVV.

There are a few counts of this clone. The chain is built from TRBV29-1 and TRBJ2-3; tentative D call: TRBD2 (5 bases). The CDR3 is 12 amino acids. V was shortened by 6 bases and J by 9 bases, with 16 bases between the two germline ends. Per the germline V gene, CDR1 is SQVTM and CDR2 is ANQGSEA. CDR3 DNA sequence: TGCAGCGTAGCGGAGACGAAGAGGACGCAGTATTTT. Amino acid sequence: CSVAETKRTQYF.

This clone occurred once. The genes are TRBV6-6 and TRBJ1-5; the D gene is possibly TRBD1 (5 bases). CDR1 is MNHNY and CDR2 is SVGAGI in the germline V gene (reference sequence). Trimming removed 7 bases from V and 4 bases from J, with 8 bases in between. The CDR3 totals 12 residues. DNA of the CDR3: TGTGCCAGCAACGGACAAAATCAGCCCCAGCATTTT. It codes for CASNGQNQPQHF.

The chain couples TRBV19 to TRBJ1-5; D gene unclear. Germline CDR1 reads LNHDA; CDR2 reads SQIVND (reference sequence). This CDR3 is 16 amino acids long. V was clipped by 6 bases and J by 0 bases, with 15 bases between them. The CDR3 nucleotides read TGTGCCAGTAGGCCTCGCGGGATCCTTAGCAATCAGCCCCAGCATTTT. Its protein is CASRPRGILSNQPQHF.

DNA of the CDR3: TGTGCCAGCAGCCCCCTGGAAAGGTCCAGGGTGGCTGCTAATGAAAAACTGTTTTTT. Translation gives CASSPLERSRVAANEKLFF. The chain joins TRBV4-2 to TRBJ1-4, with a possible D match to TRBD1 (5 bases). V lost 4 bases and J 3 bases, leaving 24 bases between the germline ends. From germline, CDR1 is LGHNA and CDR2 YNFKEQ. The CDR3 length is 19 residues.